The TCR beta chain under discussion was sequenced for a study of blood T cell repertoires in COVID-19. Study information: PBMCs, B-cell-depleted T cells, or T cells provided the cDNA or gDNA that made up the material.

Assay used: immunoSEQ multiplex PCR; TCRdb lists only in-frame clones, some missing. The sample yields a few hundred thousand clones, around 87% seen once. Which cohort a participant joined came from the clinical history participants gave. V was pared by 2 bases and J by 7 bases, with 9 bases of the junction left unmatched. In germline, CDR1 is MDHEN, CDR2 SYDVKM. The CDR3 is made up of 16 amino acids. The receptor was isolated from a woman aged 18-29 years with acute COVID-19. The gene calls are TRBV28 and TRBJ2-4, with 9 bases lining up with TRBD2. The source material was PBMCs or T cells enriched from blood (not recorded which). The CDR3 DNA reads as TGTGCCAGCAGTTTAGCGGGAGGGATTTTCCGGAACATTCAGTACTTC. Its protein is CASSLAGGIFRNIQYF.